The following is a TCR beta chain sequence with its context. The antigen is not known. After removal of 2 bases from V and 7 bases from J, the junction contained 9 bases not matched to a gene. This CDR3 spans 17 amino acids. From germline, CDR1 is SEHNR and CDR2 FQNEAQ (reference sequence). Assay: immunoSEQ multiplex PCR; the TCRdb copy retains only in-frame clones and omits some. Here the sample spans around 48,000 clones, around 84% being singletons. The data derive from a study of OX40 agonist ivuxolimab in advanced cancers. Overall study: Every 2 weeks, patients got intravenous ivuxolimab at one of six dose levels (0.01-10 mg/kg). Study outcomes and limitations: Compared with others, partial responders at 0.1-3.0 mg/kg displayed clonal expansion among the lowest. Nonresponders included some who also had low normalized T-cell clonal expansion.

Blood samples were obtained at baseline, cycle 4 day 1, and cycle 7 day 1. The TCR sequence derives from an adult with an advanced solid tumor such as melanoma, head and neck, liver or kidney cancer. The chain joins TRBV7-9 to TRBJ2-1; TRBD2 agrees at 12 bases. This specimen was CD4+ or CD8+ T cells sorted from blood, taken in a trial of the OX40 agonist ivuxolimab. CDR3 in amino acids: CASSLSPTSGGTNEQFF. CDR3 nucleotides: TGTGCCAGCAGCTTATCCCCGACTAGCGGGGGTACGAATGAGCAGTTCTTC.